The 18 T cell receptor beta chains below come from one sample, sequenced in a study of OX40 agonist ivuxolimab in advanced cancers. Repertoires were generated with immunoSEQ multiplex PCR, while TCRdb's copy carries only in-frame clones and drops some. The top ten clones hold around 2.5% of a sample with 42,000 or so clones, 81% of them seen once. This specimen was CD4+ or CD8+ T cells sorted from blood, taken in a trial of the OX40 agonist ivuxolimab. The receptors here all came from an adult with an advanced solid tumor such as melanoma, head and neck, liver or kidney cancer.

The chain recombines TRBV5-6 with TRBJ2-1, with D perhaps given as TRBD1 or TRBD2 (5 bases each). CDR1 SGHDT and CDR2 YYEEEE come from the germline V gene. This CDR3 contains 16 residues. Trimming removed 5 bases from V and 8 bases from J, with 23 bases in between. This CDR3 reads CASSSNQGPSADEQFF. The DNA for the CDR3 is TGTGCCAGCAGTTCGAATCAGGGACCCTCAGCAGATGAGCAGTTCTTC.

The chain is built from TRBV7-9 and TRBJ2-2; TRBD2 might be the D (6 bases). The V gene's germline CDR1 is SEHNR and CDR2 FQNEAQ (reference sequence). The CDR3 extends over 15 amino acids. V lost 4 bases, J lost 4 bases, and 13 bases lay in between. CDR3 in amino acids: CASSSRRGGTGELFF. DNA of the CDR3: TGTGCCAGCAGCTCCCGGAGGGGCGGCACCGGGGAGCTGTTTTTT.

J is TRBJ2-5 and V is TRBV15; unclear D gene. The V end lost 1 base, the J end lost 3 bases, and 12 bases lay between the germline ends. The germline V gene has CDR1 LNHNV and CDR2 YYDKDF (reference sequence). This CDR3 has 15 amino acids. The CDR3 DNA reads TGTGCCACCAGCAGAGGTGTAACAGTCGAAGAGACCCAGTACTTC. Protein sequence: CATSRGVTVEETQYF.

The chain combines TRBV18 with TRBJ1-5, with TRBD1 as a possible D gene (5 bases). The CDR3 covers 16 residues. Looked up from germline, CDR1 is KGHSH and CDR2 is LQKENI. Trimming cost V 5 bases and J 0 bases, with 14 bases left between them. CDR3 amino acids: CASSTGGGDSNQPQHF. DNA for the CDR3: TGTGCCAGCTCAACGGGGGGTGGAGATAGCAATCAGCCCCAGCATTTT. The whole variable domain, filled in from reference TRBV18 and TRBJ1-5, reads NAGVMQNPRHLVRRRGQEARLRCSPMKGHSHVYWYRQLPEEGLKFMVYLQKENIIDESGMPKERFSAEFPKEGPSILRIQQVVRGDSAAYFCASSTGGGDSNQPQHFGDGTRLSIL.

J is TRBJ1-1 and V is TRBV2, with a weak D call TRBD1 (5 bases). The CDR3 runs to 12 residues. V was shortened by 4 bases and J by 4 bases, with 7 bases between the two germline ends. Germline CDR1 SNHLY, CDR2 FYNNEI. CDR3 sequence: CASSVGTTEAFF. In DNA form, the CDR3 reads TGTGCCAGCAGTGTGGGGACCACTGAAGCTTTCTTT.

V gene TRBV29-1 combines with J gene TRBJ1-2; 10 bases are a match to TRBD1. The V gene end was trimmed by 7 bases and the J gene end by 8 bases; junction bases not matched to a gene: 13. CDR1 SQVTM and CDR2 ANQGSEA come from the germline V gene. The CDR3 has 14 amino acids. Here the CDR3 DNA reads TGCAGCGATCAGACAGGGGGCGTGTGGGGCGGCTACACCTTC. This translates into CSDQTGGVWGGYTF.

V usage is TRBV7-2 and J usage is TRBJ2-7; tentatively, D is TRBD1 (5 bases). V was pared by 3 bases and J by 5 bases, with 11 bases between. Germline V gene data show CDR1 as SGHTA and CDR2 as FQGNSA. The CDR3 is 13 residues long. For the CDR3, the DNA is TGTGCCAGCAGCTTTTGGCAGGGCCACGAGCAGTACTTC. It translates to CASSFWQGHEQYF.

This sequence joins TRBV14 and TRBJ2-1, with a possible D match to TRBD2 (5 bases). V was cut by 4 bases and J by 3 bases, with 16 bases left in between. Germline assignment: CDR1 SGHDN and CDR2 FVKESK. The CDR3 covers 16 residues. The CDR3 bases are TGTGCCAGCAGCCCTCTCGGTGGGAGAGGCTACAATGAGCAGTTCTTC. Translated: CASSPLGGRGYNEQFF.

This clone was recorded only once. The CDR3 DNA is TGTGCCAGCAGCTTAGGGACAGACATCTATGGCTACACCTTC. As protein: CASSLGTDIYGYTF. The V gene is TRBV7-6, the J gene TRBJ1-2; a possible D gene is TRBD1 (6 bases). Looked up from germline, CDR1 is SGHVS and CDR2 is FNYEAQ. This CDR3 spans 14 amino acids. Trimming took off 1 base at V and 4 bases at J, with 10 bases between the two ends.

V usage is TRBV2 and J usage is TRBJ2-5, with 11 bases aligning to TRBD2. The CDR3 consists of 16 residues. V lost 1 base and J lost 2; bases outside the gene matches: 3. Germline CDR1 and CDR2: SNHLY and FYNNEI. Here the CDR3 reads CASSEVSGREQETQYF. The CDR3 DNA reads TGTGCCAGCAGTGAAGTTAGCGGGAGGGAACAAGAGACCCAGTACTTC.

V usage is TRBV15 and J usage is TRBJ2-1, with 8 bases matching TRBD1. Germline V lookup: CDR1 LNHNV, CDR2 YYDKDF (reference sequence). After removal of 0 bases from V and 6 bases from J, the junction contained 7 bases not matched to a gene. There are 16 residues in the CDR3. The CDR3 DNA sequence: TGTGCCACCAGCAGAGAGACAGGGGTAATCTTCAATGAGCAGTTCTTC. This translates into CATSRETGVIFNEQFF.

This chain links TRBV5-4 with TRBJ2-3; D unresolved. From germline, CDR1 is SGHNT and CDR2 YYREEE (reference sequence). The CDR3 length is 14 residues. Between the trimmed V and J ends, which lost 5 bases and 1 base, there was a span of 11 bases. CDR3 protein: CASSPWQGTDTQYF. In nucleotides, the CDR3 is TGTGCCAGCAGTCCGTGGCAGGGCACAGATACGCAGTATTTT.

This CDR3 is CASSPPTGYNSPLHF. For the CDR3, the DNA is TGTGCCAGCAGCCCCCCGACGGGCTATAATTCACCCCTCCACTTT. The chain recombines TRBV5-6 with TRBJ1-6; no clear D gene. This CDR3 is built from 15 residues. The germline V gene encodes CDR1 SGHDT and CDR2 YYEEEE. Trimming took off 4 bases at V and 3 bases at J, with 11 bases between the two ends.

This clone has a single count. This chain links TRBV13 with TRBJ2-2; D is possibly TRBD2 (6 bases). Germline V gene data show CDR1 as PRHDT and CDR2 as FYEKMQ (reference sequence). Trimming took off 7 bases at V and 6 bases at J, with 18 bases between the two ends. The CDR3 spans 15 residues. CDR3 DNA: TGTGCCAGCAAAGTGGGACTTTCTCGCGCCGGGGAGCTGTTTTTT. This gives the protein CASKVGLSRAGELFF.

The chain has TRBV27 and TRBJ2-3; 12 nucleotides agree with TRBD2. V shed 6 bases, J shed 3 bases, and the junction held 13 bases outside the gene matches. The V gene's germline CDR1 is MNHEY and CDR2 SMNVEV (reference sequence). The CDR3 extends over 18 amino acids. CDR3 in DNA: TGTGCCAGCAGCAGAAGACGGCCGACTAGCGGGAGTACAGATACGCAGTATTTT. This sequence encodes CASSRRRPTSGSTDTQYF.

The chain links TRBV7-7 to TRBJ2-5, with a tentative D call TRBD2 (6 bases). This CDR3 has 15 amino acids. Germline V gene sequence: CDR1 SSHAT, CDR2 FNYEAQ (reference sequence). Trimming took 1 base from V and 2 from J, leaving 11 bases between them. CDR3 DNA: TGTGCCAGCAGCTTAGGGACCCGGGGGCAAGAGACCCAGTACTTC. This gives the protein CASSLGTRGQETQYF.

The CDR3 protein is CASSLAVAVAYNEQFF. The DNA of the CDR3 is TGTGCCAGCAGCTTGGCGGTGGCGGTTGCCTACAATGAGCAGTTCTTC. V gene TRBV5-4 combines with J gene TRBJ2-1; D remains ambiguous. Trimming shortened V by 0 bases and J by 2 bases, and 12 bases separated the two germline ends. Looked up from germline, CDR1 is SGHNT and CDR2 is YYREEE (reference sequence). The CDR3 sequence is 16 residues long.

The chain employs TRBV7-8 and TRBJ2-1; possibly TRBD2 for D (5 bases). V was trimmed by 5 bases and J by 8 bases, leaving 16 bases between them. The CDR3 loop spans 14 amino acids. From germline, CDR1 is SGHVS and CDR2 FQNEAQ. As DNA, the CDR3 is TGTGCCAGCAGCAGGTCGGAAGGGAGCGATGAGCAGTTCTTC. The encoded protein is CASSRSEGSDEQFF.